This is a list of T cell receptor beta chains from one sample in a study of blood T cells in healthy people across ages. MiXCR was run by TCRdb on the 5' RACE reads, yielding one entry per CDR3 protein. The sample yields around 500,000 distinct CDR3 sequences, 45% to 55% seen once. The material sequenced was blood. Source of these receptors: a man older than 75 in good health. Each CDR3 is given with its conserved first and last residue. Fields, in order: V gene, J gene, D gene, clone size, CDR3 DNA, CDR3 protein. A D gene is named only where the DNA matches it firmly. Clone size appears in some rows only: once, few, many, or a class for an expanded clone.

V: TRBV12-3/TRBV12-4
J: TRBJ2-3
D: TRBD1
size: -
DNA: TGTGCCAGCAGGGGGGACAGGGGAGGAGATACGCAGTATTTT
CDR3: CASRGDRGGDTQYF

V: TRBV3-1
J: TRBJ2-5
D: -
size: once
DNA: TGTGCCAGCAGCCAAGATCGTTCCCAGTACTTC
CDR3: CASSQDRSQYF

V: TRBV29-1
J: TRBJ2-7
D: -
size: -
DNA: TGCAGCGTTAGTGGGGCGTCCTACGAGCAGTACTTC
CDR3: CSVSGASYEQYF

V: TRBV7-2
J: TRBJ2-6
D: -
size: once
DNA: TGTGCCAGCAGCTTAGCGGCGTTTGGGTCTGGGGCCAACGTCCTGACTTTC
CDR3: CASSLAAFGSGANVLTF

V: TRBV12-3/TRBV12-4
J: TRBJ2-1
D: -
size: -
DNA: TGTGCCAGCAGTGTTCGCGGAGGGGGGGATGAGCAGTTCTTC
CDR3: CASSVRGGGDEQFF

V: TRBV3-1
J: TRBJ2-7
D: -
size: few
DNA: TGTGCCAGCAGCCAGACTGGGAGTCGGGAGCAGTACTTC
CDR3: CASSQTGSREQYF

V: TRBV4-3
J: TRBJ1-6
D: -
size: -
DNA: TGCGCCAGTAAAGAGGGGGGAAACCATAATTCACCCCTCCACTTT
CDR3: CASKEGGNHNSPLHF

V: TRBV7-9
J: TRBJ1-4
D: -
size: -
DNA: TGTGCCAGCAGCTATATACAGGAGGCTAGGGTGTTTTTT
CDR3: CASSYIQEARVFF

V: TRBV3-1
J: TRBJ1-4
D: -
size: -
DNA: TGTGCCAGCAGCCAACAAGGGGCGCAGATTAATGAAAAACTGTTTTTT
CDR3: CASSQQGAQINEKLFF

V: TRBV6-6
J: TRBJ2-1
D: -
size: many
DNA: TGTGCCAGCAGTTACGGGGGGGCAAGATACAATGAGCAGTTCTTC
CDR3: CASSYGGARYNEQFF

V: TRBV10-1
J: TRBJ2-7
D: -
size: few
DNA: TGCGCCAGCAGTTCGGGACTGTCGGAATACGAGCAGTACTTC
CDR3: CASSSGLSEYEQYF

V: TRBV18
J: TRBJ1-5
D: -
size: -
DNA: TGTGCCAGCTCACCATGGCAGGACAATCAGCCCCAGCATTTT
CDR3: CASSPWQDNQPQHF

V: TRBV7-9
J: TRBJ2-1
D: TRBD2
size: many
DNA: TGTGCCAGCAGCCCCCTCAACCAGTCTCGACTAGCGGGAGGGCGTGAGCAGTTCTTC
CDR3: CASSPLNQSRLAGGREQFF

V: TRBV5-5
J: TRBJ2-5
D: -
size: few
DNA: TGTGCCAGCAGCTTGACCAGCTACCGGGAGACCCAGTACTTC
CDR3: CASSLTSYRETQYF